This is a list of T cell receptor beta chains from one sample in a study of blood T cell repertoires in COVID-19. Repertoires were generated with immunoSEQ multiplex PCR, while TCRdb's copy carries only in-frame clones and drops some. The data hold under 350,000 clones, with 80% to 90% observed a single time. The sample was PBMCs or T cells enriched from blood (not recorded which). The receptors were sampled from a man aged 25-45 years who had recovered from COVID-19. CDR3s include the opening cysteine and the closing phenylalanine or tryptophan. D genes are given only for firm matches. Some rows mark clone size as missing; the rest say once, few, many or name a class of expanded clone.

d_call	v_call	clone_size	j_call	cdr3_aa	cdr3_nt
TRBD1	TRBV9	NA	TRBJ2-7	CASSVAGQGYEQYF	TGTGCCAGCAGCGTAGCGGGACAGGGCTACGAGCAGTACTTC
TRBD2	TRBV4-2	NA	TRBJ2-7	CASSQDVRLADPTYEQYF	TGTGCCAGCAGCCAAGATGTGAGACTAGCGGACCCCACCTACGAGCAGTACTTC
TRBD2	TRBV28	NA	TRBJ2-1	CASSPIFPRASGPYNEQFF	TGTGCCAGCAGTCCGATATTCCCCCGGGCTAGCGGGCCCTACAATGAGCAGTTCTTC
NA	TRBV24-1	NA	TRBJ1-5	CATSEGGVQPQHF	TGTGCCACCTCCGAGGGTGGGGTTCAGCCCCAGCATTTT
NA	TRBV19	NA	TRBJ2-7	CASSNSRGSSYEQYF	TGTGCCAGTAGTAACAGCAGGGGAAGCTCCTACGAGCAGTACTTC
NA	TRBV15	NA	TRBJ1-5	CATSRDVQGGQPQHF	TGTGCCACCAGCAGAGATGTACAGGGCGGTCAGCCCCAGCATTTT
NA	TRBV7-9	NA	TRBJ1-6	CASSPPAGPYNSPLHF	TGTGCCAGCAGCCCCCCCGCAGGGCCCTATAATTCACCCCTCCACTTT
NA	TRBV7-2	NA	TRBJ2-3	CASSSKPTDTQYF	TGTGCCAGCAGCTCGAAGCCCACAGATACGCAGTATTTT
NA	TRBV12-3/TRBV12-4	NA	TRBJ2-7	CASSFARAYEQYF	TGTGCCAGCAGTTTTGCGCGGGCCTACGAGCAGTACTTC
NA	TRBV7-8	NA	TRBJ2-2	CASSLARRQAAAGELFF	TGTGCCAGCAGCTTAGCGCGGAGACAGGCGGCCGCCGGGGAGCTGTTTTTT
NA	TRBV2	NA	TRBJ1-5	CASRQFISNQPQHF	TGTGCCAGCAGACAGTTTATTAGCAATCAGCCCCAGCATTTT
TRBD1	TRBV18	NA	TRBJ1-2	CASSRTGTNYGYTF	TGTGCCAGCTCACGGACAGGAACTAACTATGGCTACACCTTC
TRBD1	TRBV7-9	once	TRBJ1-1	CASSLQGVINTEAFF	TGTGCCAGCAGCCTCCAGGGGGTGATTAACACTGAAGCTTTCTTT
NA	TRBV28	once	TRBJ2-1	CASTLSGNPYNEQFF	TGTGCCAGCACCCTATCGGGGAACCCCTACAATGAGCAGTTCTTC
TRBD1	TRBV3-1/TRBV3-2	few	TRBJ1-5	CASSPNRQGGQPQHF	TGTGCCAGCAGCCCTAACCGACAGGGAGGTCAGCCCCAGCATTTT
NA	TRBV5-5	NA	TRBJ1-6	CASSLVLAALGYSDSPLHF	TGTGCCAGCAGTCTTGTACTCGCCGCTTTGGGCTACTCGGATTCACCCCTCCACTTT
TRBD2	TRBV3-1/TRBV3-2	NA	TRBJ2-3	CASSQANPYGAGPSTDTQYF	TGTGCCAGCAGCCAAGCTAACCCTTACGGAGCGGGACCTAGCACAGATACGCAGTATTTT
TRBD2	TRBV5-4	NA	TRBJ2-7	CASSLGLAGGGEQYF	TGTGCCAGCAGCTTGGGACTAGCGGGAGGCGGAGAGCAGTACTTC
TRBD1	TRBV19	NA	TRBJ1-2	CASSRSGTGVMVYGYTF	TGTGCCAGTAGTAGGTCCGGGACAGGGGTAATGGTCTATGGCTACACCTTC
TRBD2	TRBV5-6	few	TRBJ2-1	CASSLASGGYNEQFF	TGTGCCAGCAGCTTGGCCTCGGGGGGGTACAATGAGCAGTTCTTC
NA	TRBV6-5	NA	TRBJ2-3	CAEDGVRPHTDTQYF	TGTGCCGAAGACGGGGTAAGGCCACACACAGATACGCAGTATTTT
TRBD1	TRBV19	NA	TRBJ1-3	CASRLQGAVGNTIYF	TGTGCCAGTCGCCTACAGGGGGCAGTTGGAAACACCATATATTTT
NA	TRBV12-3/TRBV12-4	NA	TRBJ2-7	CASSPQRYEQYF	TGTGCCAGCAGTCCCCAGCGGTACGAGCAGTACTTC
NA	TRBV11-2	NA	TRBJ1-6	CASREDTGKPPLHF	TGTGCCAGCAGGGAAGACACAGGGAAACCACCCCTCCACTTT
TRBD2	TRBV6-5	once	TRBJ2-3	CASRISGRAADTQYF	TGTGCCAGCAGGATTAGCGGGAGGGCCGCAGATACGCAGTATTTT
NA	TRBV28	NA	TRBJ1-4	CASSLKGVTEKLFF	TGTGCCAGCAGTTTAAAGGGGGTGACGGAAAAACTGTTTTTT
TRBD1	TRBV30	NA	TRBJ2-7	CAWSGPRGREQYF	TGTGCCTGGAGTGGGCCCAGGGGGCGGGAGCAGTACTTC
NA	TRBV23-1	NA	TRBJ1-6	CASSSGQPSSYNSPLHF	TGCGCCAGCAGTTCCGGACAGCCGAGCTCCTATAATTCACCCCTCCACTTT
NA	TRBV14	NA	TRBJ1-1	CASSRQRNTEAFF	TGTGCCAGCAGTCGACAGCGTAACACTGAAGCTTTCTTT
TRBD1	TRBV19	NA	TRBJ1-1	CASRDRGTTEAFF	TGTGCCAGTAGGGACAGGGGGACCACTGAAGCTTTCTTT